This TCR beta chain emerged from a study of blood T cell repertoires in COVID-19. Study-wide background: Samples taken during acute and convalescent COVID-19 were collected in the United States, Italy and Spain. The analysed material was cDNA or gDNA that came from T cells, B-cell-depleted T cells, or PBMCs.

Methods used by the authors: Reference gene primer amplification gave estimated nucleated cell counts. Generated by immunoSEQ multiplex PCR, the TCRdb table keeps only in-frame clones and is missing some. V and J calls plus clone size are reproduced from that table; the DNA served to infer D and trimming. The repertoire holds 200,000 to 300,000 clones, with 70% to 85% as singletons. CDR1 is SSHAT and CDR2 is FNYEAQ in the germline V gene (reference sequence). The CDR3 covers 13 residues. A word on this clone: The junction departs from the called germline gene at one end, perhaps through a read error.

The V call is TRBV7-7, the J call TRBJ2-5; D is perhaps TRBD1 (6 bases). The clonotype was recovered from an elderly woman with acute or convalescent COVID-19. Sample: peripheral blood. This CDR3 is CASSRGQQETQYF. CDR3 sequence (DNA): TGTGCTAGCAGCCGGGGACAACAAGAGACCCAGTACTTC.